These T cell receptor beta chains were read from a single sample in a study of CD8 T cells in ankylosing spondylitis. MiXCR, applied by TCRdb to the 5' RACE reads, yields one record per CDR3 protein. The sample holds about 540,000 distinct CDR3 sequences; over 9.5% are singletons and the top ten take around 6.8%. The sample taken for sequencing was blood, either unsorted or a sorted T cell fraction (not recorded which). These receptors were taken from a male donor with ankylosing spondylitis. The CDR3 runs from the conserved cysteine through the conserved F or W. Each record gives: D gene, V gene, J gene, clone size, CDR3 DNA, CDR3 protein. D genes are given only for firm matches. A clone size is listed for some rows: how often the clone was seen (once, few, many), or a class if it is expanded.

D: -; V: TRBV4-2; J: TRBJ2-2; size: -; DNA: TGTGCCAGCAGCATCCGGGACTCGAACACCGGGGAGCTGTTTTTT; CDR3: CASSIRDSNTGELFF
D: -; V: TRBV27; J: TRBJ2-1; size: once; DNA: TGTGCCAGCAGTTCCGCGGAGGTGTGGGGTGAGCAGTTCTTC; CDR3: CASSSAEVWGEQFF
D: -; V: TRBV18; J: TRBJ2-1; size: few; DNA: TGTGCCAGCTCACCATACGAGGCTAGGAATGAGCAGTTCTTC; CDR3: CASSPYEARNEQFF
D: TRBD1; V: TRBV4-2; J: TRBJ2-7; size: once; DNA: TGTGCCAGCAGCCAATGGACAGGGGTCTCCTACGAGCAGTACTTC; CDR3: CASSQWTGVSYEQYF
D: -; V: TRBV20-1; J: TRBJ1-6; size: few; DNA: TGCAGTGTGGTCGAATTCAATTCACCCCTCCACTTT; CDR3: CSVVEFNSPLHF
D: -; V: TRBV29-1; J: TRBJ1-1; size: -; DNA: TGCAGCGTTGAAGATCCGGGACACTCCTTT; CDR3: CSVEDPGHSF
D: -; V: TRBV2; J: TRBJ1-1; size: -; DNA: TGTGCCACCTTGTCCCGGGGCGGGATGAACACTGAAGCTTTCTTT; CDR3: CATLSRGGMNTEAFF
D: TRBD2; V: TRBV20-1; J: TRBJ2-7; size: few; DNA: TGCAGTGCTCACCCCGGGACTAGCGCCTCCTACGAGCAGTACTTC; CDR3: CSAHPGTSASYEQYF
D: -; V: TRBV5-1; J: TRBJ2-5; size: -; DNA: TGCGCCAGCAGCTTGGCCGGTACTAGTGAAGAGACCCAGTACTTC; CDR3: CASSLAGTSEETQYF
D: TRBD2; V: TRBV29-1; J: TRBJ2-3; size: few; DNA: TGCAGCGTTGAAGGCTTCCGGGAGGATAGCACAGATACGCAGTATTTT; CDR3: CSVEGFREDSTDTQYF
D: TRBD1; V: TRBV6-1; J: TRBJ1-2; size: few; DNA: TGTGCCAGCAGAACACCAACAGGGGGCGTTGGCTACACCTTC; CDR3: CASRTPTGGVGYTF
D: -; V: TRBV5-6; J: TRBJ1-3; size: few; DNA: TGTGCCAGCAGCTTGGAACTTTCAGGAGCCCTTGGAAACACCATATATTTT; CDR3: CASSLELSGALGNTIYF
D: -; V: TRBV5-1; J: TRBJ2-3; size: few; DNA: TGCGCCAGCAGCTTGGTATCGCGGCTGAGCACAGATACGCAGTATTTT; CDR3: CASSLVSRLSTDTQYF
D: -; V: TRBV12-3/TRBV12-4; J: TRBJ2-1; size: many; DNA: TGTGCCAGCAGTTTAGAAGCGGTCTCCTACAATGAGCAGTTCTTC; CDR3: CASSLEAVSYNEQFF
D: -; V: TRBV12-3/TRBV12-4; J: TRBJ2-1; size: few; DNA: TGTGCCAGCAGGGGACGGCCATCCTACAATGAGCAGTTCTTC; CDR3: CASRGRPSYNEQFF
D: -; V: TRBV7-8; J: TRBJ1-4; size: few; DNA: TGTGCCAGCAGCACATCAGGCTTCGCAACTAATGAAAAACTGTTTTTT; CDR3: CASSTSGFATNEKLFF
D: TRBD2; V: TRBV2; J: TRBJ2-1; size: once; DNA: TGTGCCAGCAGGCCGGGACTAGCGGTCAATGAGCAGTTCTTC; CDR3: CASRPGLAVNEQFF
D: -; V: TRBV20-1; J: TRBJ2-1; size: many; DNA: TGCAGTGCTCCCGGACCCCGCTACAATGAGCAGTTCTTC; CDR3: CSAPGPRYNEQFF
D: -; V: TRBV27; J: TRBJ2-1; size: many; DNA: TGTGCCAGTAGACTCAACTCCTACAATGAGCAGTTCTTC; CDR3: CASRLNSYNEQFF
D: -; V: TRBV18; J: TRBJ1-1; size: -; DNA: TGTGCCAGCTCACCAGCCGGGACGAACACTGAAGCTTTCTTT; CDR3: CASSPAGTNTEAFF
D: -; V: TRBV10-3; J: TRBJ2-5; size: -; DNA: TGTGCCATCAGTCCCGGGCCTCCCGAGGGAGAGACCCAGTACTTC; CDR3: CAISPGPPEGETQYF
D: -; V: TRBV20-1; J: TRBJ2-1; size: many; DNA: TGCAGTGCTAGAGACCGCGGTCGGAGGTCGCCCTACAATGAGCAGTTCTTC; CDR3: CSARDRGRRSPYNEQFF
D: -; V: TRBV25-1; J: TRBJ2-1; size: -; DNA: TGTGCCAGCAGTGAATGGCAAGGGTCCTACAATGAGCAGTTCTTC; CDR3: CASSEWQGSYNEQFF
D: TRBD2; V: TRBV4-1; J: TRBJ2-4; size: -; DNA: TGCGCCAGCAGCCCCGACCCCCCTATAGCGGGGCTAGCCAAAAACATTCAGTACTTC; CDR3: CASSPDPPIAGLAKNIQYF
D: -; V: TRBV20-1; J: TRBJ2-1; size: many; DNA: TGCAGTGCTAGAGATAGCAGGACCCCCGGGAATGAGCAGTTCTTC; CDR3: CSARDSRTPGNEQFF
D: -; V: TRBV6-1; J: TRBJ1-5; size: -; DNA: TGTGCCAGCAGTGAATTTATAGGGGATCAGCCCCAGCATTTT; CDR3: CASSEFIGDQPQHF
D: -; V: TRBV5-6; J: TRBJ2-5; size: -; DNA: TGTGCCAGCAGCAAGGAGGCCTCGCGGGGTGAGACCCAGTACTTC; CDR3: CASSKEASRGETQYF
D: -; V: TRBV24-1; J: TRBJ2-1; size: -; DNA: TGTGCCACCAGTGGTTGGTCGGACAGCTCCTACAATGAGCAGTTCTTC; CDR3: CATSGWSDSSYNEQFF
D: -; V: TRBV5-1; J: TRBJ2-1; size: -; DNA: TGCGCCAGCAGCTACGAAGGTTACAATGAGCAGTTCTTC; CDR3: CASSYEGYNEQFF
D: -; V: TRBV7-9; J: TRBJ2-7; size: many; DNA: TGTGCCAGCAGCTCGGGGGTTTCCTACGAGCAGTACTTC; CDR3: CASSSGVSYEQYF
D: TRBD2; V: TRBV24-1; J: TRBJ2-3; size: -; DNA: TGTGCCACCAGTCAACCGGGACTAGCGGGAGCTAGGGCAGATACGCAGTATTTT; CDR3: CATSQPGLAGARADTQYF
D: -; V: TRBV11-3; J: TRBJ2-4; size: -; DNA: TGTGCCAGCAGCAGGTGGGAAGACATTCAGTACTTC; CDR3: CASSRWEDIQYF
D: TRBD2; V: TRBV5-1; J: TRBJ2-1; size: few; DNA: TGCGCCAGCATTGCTAGCGGGAGAGGTGAGCAGTTCTTC; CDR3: CASIASGRGEQFF
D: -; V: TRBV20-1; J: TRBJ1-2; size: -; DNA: TGCAGTGCTAGAGGTCCGGAAGGCGGCTATGGCTACACCTTC; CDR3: CSARGPEGGYGYTF
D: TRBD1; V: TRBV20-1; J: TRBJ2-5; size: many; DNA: TGCAGTGCTAGAACGGACAGGGGAAGCCTTCAAGAGACCCAGTACTTC; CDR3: CSARTDRGSLQETQYF
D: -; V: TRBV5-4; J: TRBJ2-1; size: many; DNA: TGTGCCAGCAGCTTGGGCGGACTCAATGAGCAGTTCTTC; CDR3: CASSLGGLNEQFF
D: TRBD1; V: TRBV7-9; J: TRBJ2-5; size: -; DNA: TGTGCCAGCAGCACGCGACAGGGGGCCGGGGAGACCCAGTACTTC; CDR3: CASSTRQGAGETQYF
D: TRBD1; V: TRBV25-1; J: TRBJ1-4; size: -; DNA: TGTGCCAGCAGTGATCCACAGGGGGCGGGAGAAAAACTGTTTTTT; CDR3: CASSDPQGAGEKLFF
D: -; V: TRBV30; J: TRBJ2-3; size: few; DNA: TGTGCCTGGGAGAAGAGTAGCACAGATACGCAGTATTTT; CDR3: CAWEKSSTDTQYF
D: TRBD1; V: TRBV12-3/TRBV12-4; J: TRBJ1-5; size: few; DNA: TGTGCCAGCAGTCTACAGGGGATCAATCAGCCCCAGCATTTT; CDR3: CASSLQGINQPQHF
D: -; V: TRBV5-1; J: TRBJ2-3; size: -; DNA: TGCGCCAGCAGCTTGCTTCCGGGACATTCCACAGATACGCAGTATTTT; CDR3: CASSLLPGHSTDTQYF
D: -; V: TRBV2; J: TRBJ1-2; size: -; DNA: TGTGCCAGCACCCTCACGAGACGGCCGAACTATGGCTACACCTTC; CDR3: CASTLTRRPNYGYTF
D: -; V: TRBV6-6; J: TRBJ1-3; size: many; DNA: TGTGCCAGCAGTTTGAGCGATAGAAACACCATATATTTT; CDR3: CASSLSDRNTIYF